The rows below give T cell receptor beta chains drawn from one sample of a study of OX40 agonist ivuxolimab in advanced cancers. The repertoire was sequenced with immunoSEQ multiplex PCR; TCRdb's copy has only in-frame clones and lacks some. The sample holds 68,000 or so clones, roughly 80% seen once. Sequences were derived from CD4+ or CD8+ T cells sorted from blood, sampled in a trial of the OX40 agonist ivuxolimab. The receptors were sampled from an adult with an advanced solid tumor such as melanoma, head and neck, liver or kidney cancer. Both conserved end residues are part of each CDR3. Fields, in order: V gene, D gene, clone size, J gene, CDR3 DNA, CDR3 protein. D genes are given only for firm matches. A row's size may be missing; if present it is once, few, many or a size class.

V: TRBV28; D: .; size: .; J: TRBJ1-1; DNA: TGTGCCAGCAGTTATACTTCGGGGGGCCTGGCTGAAGCTTTCTTT; CDR3: CASSYTSGGLAEAFF
V: TRBV5-1; D: TRBD1; size: .; J: TRBJ1-2; DNA: TGCGCCAGCAGCACGGACGGACAGGCTGCCTATGGCTACACCTTC; CDR3: CASSTDGQAAYGYTF
V: TRBV9; D: .; size: .; J: TRBJ1-1; DNA: TGTGCCAGCAGCGGGGGACGTTGGGACACTGAAGCTTTCTTT; CDR3: CASSGGRWDTEAFF
V: TRBV25-1; D: TRBD1; size: .; J: TRBJ1-4; DNA: TGTGCCAGCAGTGAATCGGGGACAGGGGGCGCGTACAAACTGTTTTTT; CDR3: CASSESGTGGAYKLFF
V: TRBV29-1; D: TRBD1; size: .; J: TRBJ2-3; DNA: TGCAGCGGGGGGACAGGTCTGAGCACAGATACGCAGTATTTT; CDR3: CSGGTGLSTDTQYF
V: TRBV27; D: TRBD1; size: few; J: TRBJ1-2; DNA: TGTGCCAGCAGTTTGCAAGGGGGCAGCTACACCTTC; CDR3: CASSLQGGSYTF
V: TRBV7-3; D: TRBD1; size: few; J: TRBJ1-1; DNA: TGTGCCAGCAGCTCCGGGATTCGACAGGGAGAGAAAACTGAAGCTTTCTTT; CDR3: CASSSGIRQGEKTEAFF
V: TRBV5-1; D: .; size: .; J: TRBJ2-7; DNA: TGCGCCAGCAGCTTAAGGGGCTCGGGCTACGAGCAGTACTTC; CDR3: CASSLRGSGYEQYF
V: TRBV6-5; D: .; size: .; J: TRBJ1-1; DNA: TGTGCCAGCAGTGTACAGGGGAACACTGAAGCTTTCTTT; CDR3: CASSVQGNTEAFF
V: TRBV7-8; D: TRBD2; size: .; J: TRBJ2-7; DNA: TGTGCCAGCAGCGCGCGGACTAGCGGGGGGCCCAACTCCTACGAGCAGTACTTC; CDR3: CASSARTSGGPNSYEQYF
V: TRBV18; D: TRBD1; size: .; J: TRBJ2-1; DNA: TGTGCCAGCTCACCTGCACAGGGGTCGAGCAATGAGCAGTTCTTC; CDR3: CASSPAQGSSNEQFF
V: TRBV19; D: TRBD1; size: .; J: TRBJ1-5; DNA: TGTGCCAGTAGTACCTCCGGACAGGGGGCGAATAGGGGCAATCAGCCCCAGCATTTT; CDR3: CASSTSGQGANRGNQPQHF
V: TRBV19; D: .; size: .; J: TRBJ1-1; DNA: TGTGCCAGTAGTATAGGCAACATGAACACTGAAGCTTTCTTT; CDR3: CASSIGNMNTEAFF
V: TRBV7-2; D: .; size: .; J: TRBJ2-7; DNA: TGTGCCAGCAGCCAGGACGGAGGAAGATACGAGCAGTACTTC; CDR3: CASSQDGGRYEQYF
V: TRBV27; D: .; size: few; J: TRBJ2-7; DNA: TGTGCCAGCAGGGGCTGGGGACAAACCTACGAGCAGTACTTC; CDR3: CASRGWGQTYEQYF
V: TRBV9; D: .; size: .; J: TRBJ2-5; DNA: TGTGCCAGCAGCCCAGGGACGGTCCAAGAGACCCAGTACTTC; CDR3: CASSPGTVQETQYF
V: TRBV11-2; D: TRBD1; size: few; J: TRBJ1-6; DNA: TGTGCCAGCAGCGAAAGTACAGGGGGGGTCTCACCCCTCCACTTT; CDR3: CASSESTGGVSPLHF
V: TRBV7-3; D: .; size: few; J: TRBJ2-5; DNA: TGTGCCAGCAGCCTCCAAAAGGGTTCGGAGACCCAGTACTTC; CDR3: CASSLQKGSETQYF
V: TRBV14; D: TRBD1; size: .; J: TRBJ2-1; DNA: TGTGCCAGCAGCCAAGACCTGGGACAGTTCACCCAGTTCTTC; CDR3: CASSQDLGQFTQFF
V: TRBV7-8; D: .; size: .; J: TRBJ1-5; DNA: TGTGCCAGCAGCCTCCATAGCAATCAGCCCCAGCATTTT; CDR3: CASSLHSNQPQHF
V: TRBV5-8; D: .; size: .; J: TRBJ2-1; DNA: TGTGCCAGCAGCCGAATCTTCACAGCGACTCGAGTTGGCAATGAGCAGTTCTTC; CDR3: CASSRIFTATRVGNEQFF
V: TRBV6-5; D: .; size: .; J: TRBJ1-4; DNA: TGTGCCAGCAGCCTCGGGACCGTTGGAGAAAAACTGTTTTTT; CDR3: CASSLGTVGEKLFF
V: TRBV27; D: .; size: .; J: TRBJ2-1; DNA: TGTGCCAGCAGTTTAGCGCGCAGGTCCTACAATGAGCAGTTCTTC; CDR3: CASSLARRSYNEQFF
V: TRBV28; D: .; size: .; J: TRBJ2-3; DNA: TGTGCCAGCACCGATCCCGGGGGAGTTCCGCAGTATTTT; CDR3: CASTDPGGVPQYF
V: TRBV6-1; D: TRBD1; size: once; J: TRBJ1-2; DNA: TGTGCCAGCAGTAACAGGGGTGGCTACACCTTC; CDR3: CASSNRGGYTF
V: TRBV9; D: .; size: .; J: TRBJ1-3; DNA: TGTGCCAGCAGCGCAGCCGGGGGCACCATATATTTT; CDR3: CASSAAGGTIYF
V: TRBV28; D: .; size: .; J: TRBJ1-1; DNA: TGTGCCAGCAGTTTCCGGGGCCCAAAGAACACTGAAGCTTTCTTT; CDR3: CASSFRGPKNTEAFF
V: TRBV7-9; D: .; size: .; J: TRBJ1-5; DNA: TGTGCCAGCAGCTTCACTTTGGGGGGAGGTGTGAGCAATCAGCCCCAGCATTTT; CDR3: CASSFTLGGGVSNQPQHF
V: TRBV9; D: .; size: .; J: TRBJ2-3; DNA: TGTGCCAGCAGCGCGGGATTAACAAGAGATACGCAGTATTTT; CDR3: CASSAGLTRDTQYF
V: TRBV29-1; D: TRBD2; size: .; J: TRBJ2-5; DNA: TGCAGCGTGGGACTAGCGGGGGGGCAAGAGACCCAGTACTTC; CDR3: CSVGLAGGQETQYF
V: TRBV5-4; D: .; size: once; J: TRBJ2-7; DNA: TGTGCCAGCAGAGCAGCGGGTACCCTCGAGCAGTACTTC; CDR3: CASRAAGTLEQYF
V: TRBV30; D: .; size: few; J: TRBJ1-1; DNA: TGTGCCAGATTAAGTCGGCCGGACGCTGAAGCTTTCTTT; CDR3: CARLSRPDAEAFF
V: TRBV4-2; D: .; size: .; J: TRBJ2-1; DNA: TGTGCCAGCAGCCAAACAGCCGTCTCCTACAATGAGCAGTTCTTC; CDR3: CASSQTAVSYNEQFF
V: TRBV27; D: .; size: .; J: TRBJ1-3; DNA: TGTGGCAGGGCCCAGCTCCAATTCGGAAACACCATATATTTT; CDR3: CGRAQLQFGNTIYF
V: TRBV5-1; D: .; size: .; J: TRBJ2-2; DNA: TGCGCCAGCAGCTTAAAAGGACAGACCGACACCGGGGAGCTGTTTTTT; CDR3: CASSLKGQTDTGELFF
V: TRBV4-2; D: TRBD1; size: few; J: TRBJ1-5; DNA: TGTGCCAGCAGCCAAAGCCCGACAGGGGGCAATCAGCCCCAGCATTTT; CDR3: CASSQSPTGGNQPQHF
V: TRBV27; D: .; size: .; J: TRBJ1-1; DNA: TGTGCCAGCAGTTTAAGGGCCGGGTCGGGCATGAACACTGAAGCTTTCTTT; CDR3: CASSLRAGSGMNTEAFF
V: TRBV4-2; D: .; size: .; J: TRBJ1-2; DNA: TGTGCCAGCAGCCAAGCCCCGACAGGCCTGTACACCTTC; CDR3: CASSQAPTGLYTF
V: TRBV7-9; D: .; size: .; J: TRBJ2-3; DNA: TGTGCCAGCAGCTTAATGTCGGATACGCAGTATTTT; CDR3: CASSLMSDTQYF
V: TRBV14; D: .; size: .; J: TRBJ1-2; DNA: TGTGCCAGCAGCCCCCCAGGGCGTAACTATGGCTACACCTTC; CDR3: CASSPPGRNYGYTF
V: TRBV19; D: .; size: few; J: TRBJ1-5; DNA: TGTGCCAGTAGTATCGGTAGGAATCAGCCCCAGCATTTT; CDR3: CASSIGRNQPQHF
V: TRBV6-5; D: .; size: .; J: TRBJ1-3; DNA: TGTGCCAGCAGTTACCATCGGGGGCTGTCTGGAAACACCATATATTTT; CDR3: CASSYHRGLSGNTIYF
V: TRBV7-2; D: TRBD2; size: .; J: TRBJ2-2; DNA: TGTGCCAGCAGCTCAAGCCTACTAGCGGCGAACACCGGGGAGCTGTTTTTT; CDR3: CASSSSLLAANTGELFF
V: TRBV7-6; D: TRBD2; size: .; J: TRBJ2-5; DNA: TGTGCCATCAATAGCGGGGGGGCTGGGACCCAGTACTTC; CDR3: CAINSGGAGTQYF
V: TRBV9; D: .; size: .; J: TRBJ2-2; DNA: TGTGCCAGCAGTCTCTCCCGGGAGCCCACCGGGGAGCTGTTTTTT; CDR3: CASSLSREPTGELFF
V: TRBV6-6; D: .; size: .; J: TRBJ1-4; DNA: TGTGCCAGCAGTTACAGGGCAACTAATGAAAAACTGTTTTTT; CDR3: CASSYRATNEKLFF
V: TRBV6-1; D: .; size: .; J: TRBJ1-5; DNA: TGTGCCAGCAGCTCGTATAGAGGCAATCAGCCCCAGCATTTT; CDR3: CASSSYRGNQPQHF